One sample yielded the 18 T cell receptor beta chains listed below, sequenced in a study of response to subunit inactivated influenza vaccine. TCRdb itself ran the RT-PCR reads through MiXCR, one entry per CDR3 protein. The sample records almost 250,000 distinct CDR3 sequences, 12% being singletons. The sample consisted of non-naive T cells sorted from PBMCs, taken approximately 15 days before vaccination. Receptor source: a man between 45 and 60 years old who received an inactivated influenza vaccine.

This clonotype has at least ten counts. V gene TRBV27 combines with J gene TRBJ2-1; D ambiguous. Per germline, CDR1 MNHEY and CDR2 SMNVEV (reference sequence). The germline V and J ends were trimmed by 6 bases and 5 bases, with 5 bases remaining between them. This CDR3 is 11 amino acids long. In DNA form, the CDR3 reads TGTGCCAGCAGGAAAAACAATGAGCAGTTCTTC. It translates to CASRKNNEQFF.

This clonotype was seen repeatedly, ten times or more. The chain couples TRBV5-1 to TRBJ2-7; TRBD2 matches 11 bases. The V gene end was trimmed by 5 bases and the J gene end by 6 bases; junction bases not matched to a gene: 4. Germline loops: CDR1 SGHRS, CDR2 YFSETQ. The CDR3 contains 13 residues. CDR3 residues: CASSRLAGGEQYF. Written as DNA, the CDR3 is TGCGCCAGCAGTCGTCTAGCGGGAGGCGAGCAGTACTTC.

The sample holds a few counts of this clonotype. The rearrangement links TRBV18 to TRBJ1-6; D remains unclear. This CDR3 spans 14 amino acids. Germline CDR1 reads KGHSH; CDR2 reads LQKENI. V lost 4 bases, J lost 7 bases, and 11 bases lay in between. CDR3 loop: CASSRPEANSPLHF. DNA of the CDR3: TGTGCCAGCTCACGCCCGGAGGCAAATTCACCCCTCCACTTT.

This clonotype has a handful of counts. The chain has TRBV5-1 and TRBJ2-7, with 14 bases that match TRBD2. Germline V CDR1 and CDR2: SGHRS, YFSETQ. The CDR3 sequence is 14 residues long. The ends lost 5 bases at V and 9 bases at J; junction bases unmatched: 7. The CDR3 coding sequence is TGCGCCAGCAGAGAAGGGACTAGCGGGAGTGGGCAGTACTTC. Translating gives CASREGTSGSGQYF.

This clonotype has at least ten counts. V gene TRBV28 combines with J gene TRBJ2-3, with 8 bases lining up with TRBD2. Germline V gene sequence: CDR1 MDHEN, CDR2 SYDVKM. This CDR3 region has 17 residues. The ends lost 4 bases at V and 2 bases at J; junction bases unmatched: 11. As DNA, the CDR3 is TGTGCCAGCAGTTCCCTTTTGACTAGCGAGCTCACAGATACGCAGTATTTT. It encodes CASSSLLTSELTDTQYF.

This chain uses TRBV7-8 with TRBJ2-5, with D perhaps being TRBD1 or TRBD2 (5 bases each). The CDR3 loop spans 12 amino acids. The V and J ends lost 5 bases and 9 bases respectively, with 13 bases between them. Germline V gene data show CDR1 as SGHVS and CDR2 as FQNEAQ. CDR3 region: CASSLGPGAQYF. The CDR3 region has the DNA TGTGCCAGCAGCCTGGGGCCCGGGGCCCAGTACTTC. Combining the CDR3 with reference TRBV7-8 and TRBJ2-5 gives the whole variable domain GAGVSQSPRYKVAKRGQDVALRCDPISGHVSLFWYQQALGQGPEFLTYFQNEAQLDKSGLPSDRFFAERPEGSVSTLKIQRTQQEDSAVYLCASSLGPGAQYFGPGTRLLVL.

The CDR3 loop is CASSLLRVSYEQYF. The CDR3 coding sequence is TGTGCCAGCAGCTTACTCAGGGTGTCCTACGAGCAGTACTTC. This sequence joins TRBV11-1 and TRBJ2-7; weak D call: TRBD1 (5 bases). The V end was cut by 2 bases, the J end by 1 base, with 9 bases between. CDR3 length: 14 residues. The germline CDR1 and CDR2 sequences are SGHAT and FQDESV (reference sequence).

The chain employs TRBV3-1 and TRBJ2-1; the match to TRBD2 covers 10 bases. This CDR3 has 19 residues. With V trimmed by 1 base and J by 7 bases, 16 bases remained unmatched. In germline, CDR1 is LGHDT, CDR2 YNNKEL (reference sequence). For the CDR3, the DNA is TGTGCCAGCAGCCAAGCAGCGGGGGGGCGGAGTCCAGGAATGAATGAGCAGTTCTTC. This codes for CASSQAAGGRSPGMNEQFF.

This clonotype was seen a few times. This chain links TRBV20-1 with TRBJ1-6; 10 positions agree with TRBD1. V shed 3 bases and J 9 bases; nucleotides not matched to a gene: 8. The CDR3 consists of 15 residues. Germline values: CDR1 DFQATT, CDR2 SNEGSKA (reference sequence). This chain's CDR3 is CSARLPGQGTSPLHF. The CDR3, as DNA: TGCAGTGCTAGGCTACCGGGACAGGGGACTTCACCCCTCCACTTT.

The chain is built from TRBV11-1 and TRBJ2-2, with 12 positions matching TRBD2. The CDR3 runs 16 residues. V dropped 5 bases and J dropped 6; count of bases not matched to a gene: 7. Germline values: CDR1 SGHAT, CDR2 FQDESV (reference sequence). The DNA for the CDR3 is TGTGCCAGCAGCAGACTAGCGGGAGTTGGCGCCGGGGAGCTGTTTTTT. Residues: CASSRLAGVGAGELFF.

This clonotype was recorded at least ten times. The rearrangement joins TRBV2 to TRBJ2-5, with D tentatively TRBD2 (5 bases). The CDR3 sequence is 11 residues long. Germline V gene sequence: CDR1 SNHLY, CDR2 FYNNEI. V was trimmed by 8 bases and J by 3 bases, leaving 7 bases between them. DNA for the CDR3: TGTGCCAGCGTGCGGGAAGAGACCCAGTACTTC. This sequence encodes CASVREETQYF. The full variable domain, its missing parts supplied by reference TRBV2 and TRBJ2-5, is EPEVTQTPSHQVTQMGQEVILRCVPISNHLYFYWYRQILGQKVEFLVSFYNNEISEKSEIFDDQFSVERPDGSNFTLKIRSTKLEDSAMYFCASVREETQYFGPGTRLLVL.

This clonotype was seen many times. J is TRBJ1-2 and V is TRBV6-6; 7 bases are a match to TRBD1. The V gene's germline CDR1 is MNHNY and CDR2 SVGAGI (reference sequence). The V gene end was trimmed by 6 bases and the J gene end by 5 bases; junction bases not matched to a gene: 6. The CDR3 is made up of 13 amino acids. The DNA of the CDR3 is TGTGCCAGCAGACAAGGACAGGCTTATGGCTACACCTTC. Its translation: CASRQGQAYGYTF.

The gene calls are TRBV20-1 and TRBJ2-3; 12 bases map to TRBD1. The CDR3 runs to 20 residues. Germline CDR1 DFQATT, CDR2 SNEGSKA (reference sequence). V lost 3 bases, J lost 4 bases, and 20 bases stayed unmatched. CDR3 in DNA: TGCAGTGCTAGGAGAGAGGGGGGGGCGTCGGGACAGGGGGCCCCAGATACGCAGTATTTT. Translating gives CSARREGGASGQGAPDTQYF.

This clonotype occurred a few times. CDR3 coding DNA: TGCAGTGCTATTTTGCCGGGGAAAGAGACCCAGTACTTC. Protein: CSAILPGKETQYF. The V and J genes are TRBV20-1 and TRBJ2-5; the D gene is possibly TRBD2 (5 bases). The V end lost 4 bases, the J end lost 3 bases, and 12 bases lay between the germline ends. Germline CDR1 DFQATT, CDR2 SNEGSKA (reference sequence). The CDR3 has 13 amino acids.

This clonotype was detected a few times. In nucleotides, the CDR3 is TGTGCCAGCAGTTTACGGGGGGCCGGGAGCAATCAGCCCCAGCATTTT. It yields the protein CASSLRGAGSNQPQHF. The V and J genes are TRBV12-3 or TRBV12-4 and TRBJ1-5; D might be TRBD1 (6 bases). The CDR3 runs 16 residues. With 2 bases removed from V and 1 base from J, the gap between germline ends came to 12 bases.

The genes are TRBV20-1 and TRBJ2-1, with TRBD2 as a possible D gene (6 bases). The V and J ends lost 6 bases and 1 base respectively, with 19 bases between them. The germline gives CDR1 DFQATT, CDR2 SNEGSKA (reference sequence). CDR3 length: 16 amino acids. Here the CDR3 reads CSARMIGGKSYNEQFF. The CDR3 DNA is TGCAGTGCCAGGATGATAGGCGGGAAGTCCTACAATGAGCAGTTCTTC.

This chain joins TRBV6-1 and TRBJ1-3; 10 nucleotides match TRBD1. The length of the CDR3 is 18 residues. The V gene's germline CDR1 is MNHNS and CDR2 SASEGT. The V and J ends lost 6 bases and 0 bases, in that order; junction bases with no gene match: 11. DNA for the CDR3: TGTGCCAGCAGCTCCCGGGACAGGGGTGGTAGCTCTGGAAACACCATATATTTT. Its translation is CASSSRDRGGSSGNTIYF.

The sample holds a few counts of this clonotype. An end of the junction differs from the germline gene, which may be a read error. V usage is TRBV20-1 and J usage is TRBJ1-2; D is undetermined. Per the germline V gene, CDR1 is DFQATT and CDR2 is SNEGSKA (reference sequence). The CDR3 totals 15 residues. CDR3 sequence (DNA): TGCAGTGCCAGAGACGACGGACTTTCTAACTATGGCTACACCTTC. Amino acids: CSARDDGLSNYGYTF.